The clone carrying this TCR beta chain was seen only once. The germline V gene encodes CDR1 SNHLY and CDR2 FYNNEI. CDR3 length: 15 residues. With 4 bases clipped from V and 5 bases from J, the junction kept 2 bases outside the gene matches. These data belong to a study of blood T cell repertoires in COVID-19. Turning to the study itself: Sources were T cells, B-cell-depleted T cells, or PBMCs; the material itself was cDNA or gDNA.

Clones were read by immunoSEQ multiplex PCR, and TCRdb kept only the in-frame ones, dropping some. The table lists a few hundred thousand clones, roughly 90% of them singletons. This sequence originates from a woman between 40 and 50 years old who had recovered from COVID-19. The rearrangement links TRBV2 to TRBJ2-2, with TRBD2 matching 12 bases. Sequenced: peripheral blood. The CDR3 DNA reads as TGTGCCAGCAGTGGACTAGCGGGAGAAACCGGGGAGCTGTTTTTT. It translates to CASSGLAGETGELFF.